This TCR beta chain is drawn from a study of cytomegalovirus exposure and HLA in healthy donors. Note on this clone: The antigen remains undetermined.

Samples came from healthy bone marrow donors. 60 Vbeta and 13 Jbeta primers were used in PCR. Assay used: immunoSEQ multiplex PCR; TCRdb lists only in-frame clones, some missing. The repertoire includes some 70,000 clones, 76% of them detected once, and under 3.5% sits in the top ten. The germline CDR1 and CDR2 sequences are SSHAT and FNYEAQ (reference sequence). Losses at the gene ends were 5 bases for V and 9 bases for J; bases not matched to a gene: 9. The CDR3 spans 15 residues. Findings of the study overall: A highly shared variant cluster was judged a likely technical artifact. In an earlier analysis, in approximately 570 donors, most V segments appeared productive either ~87% or ~30% of the time. Most subjects' HLA-A and HLA-B alleles were reportedly predicted from TCR beta sequences.

This TCR was sampled from a man aged 18 to 30 in good health and CMV-seronegative. This rearrangement joins TRBV7-7 to TRBJ2-1; 11 bases match TRBD1. Specimen: PBMCs. The CDR3 nucleotides read TGTGCCAGCAGCCCCGGACAGGGGGCATATGGTGAGCAGTTCTTC. Its protein is CASSPGQGAYGEQFF.